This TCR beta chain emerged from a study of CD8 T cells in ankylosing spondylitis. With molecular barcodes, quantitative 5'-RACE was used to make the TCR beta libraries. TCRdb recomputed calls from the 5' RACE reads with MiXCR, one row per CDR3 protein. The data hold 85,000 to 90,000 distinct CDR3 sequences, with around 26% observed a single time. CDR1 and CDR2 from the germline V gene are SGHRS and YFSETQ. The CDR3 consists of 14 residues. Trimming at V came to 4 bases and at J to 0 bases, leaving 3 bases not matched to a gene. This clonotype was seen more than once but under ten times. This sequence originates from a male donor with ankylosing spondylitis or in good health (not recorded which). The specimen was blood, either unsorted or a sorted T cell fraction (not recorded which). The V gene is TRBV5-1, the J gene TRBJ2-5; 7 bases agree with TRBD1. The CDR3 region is CASSIGQDQETQYF. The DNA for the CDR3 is TGCGCCAGCAGCATTGGACAGGACCAAGAGACCCAGTACTTC.